This T cell receptor (beta chain) comes out of a study of blood T cell repertoires in COVID-19. Study background: The United States, Italy and Spain were the sources of the acute and convalescent COVID-19 samples. T cells, B-cell-depleted T cells, or PBMCs provided the cDNA or gDNA that served as material.

As handled by the study authors: Estimation of nucleated cell counts relied on the amplification of reference gene primers. Assay: immunoSEQ multiplex PCR; the TCRdb copy retains only in-frame clones and omits some. That table supplies the V and J calls and clone size; D and trimming were determined from the DNA. The sample carries 200,000 to 250,000 clones, 70% to 90% recorded once. In this sample, this clone turned up once. This CDR3 is built from 15 residues. V lost 3 bases, J lost 5 bases, and 7 bases stayed unmatched. Germline V CDR1 and CDR2: LNHDA, SQIVND (reference sequence). The material sequenced was peripheral blood. The chain couples TRBV19 to TRBJ1-1; the match to TRBD1 covers 9 bases. The TCR was taken from a woman older than 75 with acute or convalescent COVID-19. The DNA for the CDR3 is TGTGCCAGTAGTATGAAAGTAGACAGGGGGACTGAAGCTTTCTTT. As protein: CASSMKVDRGTEAFF.